This T cell receptor beta chain derives from a study of blood T cell repertoires in COVID-19. Study overall: The United States, Italy and Spain supplied acute and convalescent COVID-19 samples. PBMCs, B-cell-depleted T cells, or T cells provided the cDNA or gDNA that made up the material.

In the study's own analysis: Counts of nucleated cells, estimated from reference gene primer amplification, were obtained. Libraries were prepared by immunoSEQ multiplex PCR; TCRdb keeps only in-frame clonotypes and omits some of them. V and J calls and clone size are given by that table; D and trimming were obtained from the DNA. The sample lists 65,000 to 80,000 clones; around nine tenths were seen once. This CDR3 contains 12 residues. V lost 9 bases, J lost 0 bases, and 9 bases lay in between. The sequence came from a human donor in a cohort sampled during active COVID-19. The J gene is TRBJ2-7, the V gene TRBV12-3 or TRBV12-4, with a weak D call TRBD2 (6 bases). The sequencing sample was made of peripheral blood. CDR3 in amino acids: CASGEVSYEQYF. CDR3 coding DNA: TGTGCCAGTGGGGAGGTCTCCTACGAGCAGTACTTC.